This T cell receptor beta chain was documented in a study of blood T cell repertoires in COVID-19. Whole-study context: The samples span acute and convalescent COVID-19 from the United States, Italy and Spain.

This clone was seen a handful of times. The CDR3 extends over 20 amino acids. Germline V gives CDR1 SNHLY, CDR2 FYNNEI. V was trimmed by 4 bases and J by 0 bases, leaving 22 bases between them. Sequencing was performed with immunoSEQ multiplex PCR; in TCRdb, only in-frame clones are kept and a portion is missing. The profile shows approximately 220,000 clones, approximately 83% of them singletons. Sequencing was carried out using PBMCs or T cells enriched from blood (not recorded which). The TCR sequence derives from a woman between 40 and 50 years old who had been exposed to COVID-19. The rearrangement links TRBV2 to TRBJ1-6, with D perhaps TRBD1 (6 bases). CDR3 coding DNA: TGTGCCAGCAGTGGTGTGCAGGGGCGTCTCCAAAGCTCCTATAATTCACCCCTCCACTTT. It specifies CASSGVQGRLQSSYNSPLHF.